This T cell receptor beta chain was profiled in a study of T cell responses to AZD1222 COVID-19 vaccine. Findings of the study overall: The study reported that nearly half of spike-specific TCRs target unmutated variant regions. Among the donors, most were white British and more were female, and clonal diversity was possibly underestimated.

As to this clone: The antigen remains unidentified.

Data came from immunoSEQ multiplex PCR; TCRdb stores just in-frame clones and leaves some out. The sample has over 120,000 clones, about nine tenths seen once. Trimming removed 7 bases from V and 7 bases from J, with 17 bases in between. The CDR3 is 14 residues long. CDR1 SEHNR and CDR2 FQNEAQ come from the germline V gene (reference sequence). Samples with a second dose at about 4 or about 12 weeks were pooled together. The chain carries TRBV7-9 and TRBJ2-1; D remains unclear. Source: peripheral blood, taken 28 days after the second AZD1222 dose. The TCR originated in an adult who received the AZD1222 COVID-19 vaccine. The CDR3 nucleotides read TGTGCCAGCACCTATGCCAGGAGATCTAATGAGCAGTTCTTC. Translation gives CASTYARRSNEQFF.